This TCR beta chain derives from a study of shared clonotypes between healthy human individuals. Germline loops: CDR1 SGHAT, CDR2 FQNNGV. This CDR3 has 14 residues. V was pared by 0 bases and J by 5 bases, with 10 bases between. Sequenced by immunoSEQ multiplex PCR; TCRdb stores in-frame clones only, minus some. The sample contains 180,000 or so clones, 90% to 95% of which appear only once. The study drew its donors from healthy HIV-negative adults without recent acute infections or vaccinations. This chain joins TRBV11-2 and TRBJ1-2; a weak D match, TRBD1 (6 bases). Source material: naive CD4+ T cells sorted from blood. Subset: CD45RA+ positively selected. This TCR derives from a woman aged 30 to 39 in good health. CDR3 nucleotide sequence: TGTGCCAGCAGCTTAGATTACCAGGGGTATGGCTACACCTTC. This codes for CASSLDYQGYGYTF.